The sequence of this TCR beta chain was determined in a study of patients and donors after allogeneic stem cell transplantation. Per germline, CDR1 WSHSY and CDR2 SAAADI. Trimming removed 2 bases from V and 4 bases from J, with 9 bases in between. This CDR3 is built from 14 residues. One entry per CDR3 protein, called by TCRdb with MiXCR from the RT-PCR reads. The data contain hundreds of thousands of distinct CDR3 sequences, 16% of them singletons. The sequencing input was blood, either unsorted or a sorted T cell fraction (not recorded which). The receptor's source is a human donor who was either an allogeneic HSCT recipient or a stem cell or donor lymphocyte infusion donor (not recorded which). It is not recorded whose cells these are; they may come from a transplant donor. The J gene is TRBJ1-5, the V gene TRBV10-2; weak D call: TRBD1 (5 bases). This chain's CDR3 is CASSERGGNQPQHF. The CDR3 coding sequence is TGCGCCAGCAGTGAGCGGGGCGGGAATCAGCCCCAGCATTTT.